The present TCR beta chain was sequenced within a study of T cell therapy after organ transplantation. Sequencing used immunoSEQ multiplex PCR; TCRdb keeps in-frame clones, though not all of them. The data hold around 15,000 clones, with 85% to 90% observed a single time. Germline CDR1 is LNHNV and CDR2 is YYDKDF (reference sequence). Unmatched junction bases numbered 9, after V lost 7 bases and J lost 4 bases. This CDR3 is built from 14 residues. Time point denoted: 20-29 weeks after completion of therapy. With respect to this clone: Its cognate antigen is unknown.

Sequencing used CD8+ T cells from blood, obtained after autologous CMV-specific T cell therapy. V usage is TRBV15 and J usage is TRBJ1-2; 7 bases fit TRBD1. This clonotype was sampled from a human patient who had received a solid organ transplant and had CMV disease. Some T cells may have come from the graft donor. As DNA, the CDR3 is TGTGCCACCATGGGACAGAGCTTGGCCTATGGCTACACCTTC. Its translation: CATMGQSLAYGYTF.